Here is one T cell receptor (beta chain) with its context. The antigen is undetermined. The V gene's germline CDR1 is MNHNS and CDR2 SASEGT. CDR3 size: 14 residues. The ends lost 5 bases at V and 5 bases at J; junction bases unmatched: 6. TCRdb processed the reads anew with MiXCR; each CDR3 protein has one entry. The sample contains a few hundred thousand distinct CDR3 sequences, 40% to 50% of which appear only once. This entry comes from a study of T cell repertoires in cytomegalovirus infection. Across the whole study: Recently identified HLA-C-restricted CMV epitopes and well-studied HLA-B-restricted CMV epitopes were used by the study. Public TCR beta signatures were indicative of both CMV infection and a matching HLA type. Study conclusions and caveats: Carriers of CMV plus the relevant HLA were identified by cumulative public TCR beta family frequency. In two of eight donors, the top clonotype was HLA-C-restricted CMV-specific.

The chain is built from TRBV6-1 and TRBJ2-5; 9 nucleotides agree with TRBD2. This receptor was obtained from a human donor in good health (CMV status not recorded). Some clones in this sample may be carry-over from other donors' samples. The specimen comprised cultured PBMCs, sampled from culture after CMV antigen stimulation. The CDR3 loop reads CASSYVAGGETQYF. The CDR3 region has the DNA TGTGCCAGCAGTTACGTCGCGGGGGGGGAGACCCAGTACTTC.